Listed below are T cell receptor beta chains from one sample, sequenced in a study of T cells in Graves' hyperthyroidism and ophthalmopathy. TCRdb re-called the multiplex PCR reads through MiXCR, storing one row per CDR3 protein. Here the sample spans roughly 250,000 distinct CDR3 sequences, about 20% being singletons. Sequences were obtained from blood. The receptor set was obtained from a man between 25 and 39 years old with Graves' ophthalmopathy. The CDR3 runs from the conserved cysteine through the conserved F or W. D genes are given only for firm matches. Some rows mark clone size as missing; the rest say once, few, many or name a class of expanded clone.

clone_size j_call v_call d_call cdr3_aa cdr3_nt
many TRBJ1-1 TRBV24-1 - CATSDPTGYSTEAFF TGTGCCACCAGTGACCCCACAGGGTATAGCACTGAAGCTTTCTTT
many TRBJ2-1 TRBV20-1 TRBD2 CSARGLAGDSNEQFF TGCAGTGCTAGAGGACTAGCGGGAGACTCTAATGAGCAGTTCTTC
few TRBJ1-6 TRBV28 - CASRARELSPLHF TGTGCCAGCAGAGCCAGGGAGCTCTCACCCCTCCACTTT
- TRBJ2-3 TRBV12-3/TRBV12-4 TRBD2 CASSLLAGGPTDTQYF TGTGCCAGCAGTTTACTGGCGGGAGGGCCCACAGATACGCAGTATTTT
few TRBJ1-3 TRBV12-5 - CASGLDLWGAGGNTIYF TGTGCTAGTGGTTTGGACCTCTGGGGAGCCGGGGGAAACACCATATATTTT
many TRBJ2-4 TRBV20-1 - CSALRAPNIQYF TGCAGTGCTCTCAGGGCACCAAACATTCAGTACTTC
few TRBJ1-5 TRBV27 - CASSGDFRGSNQPQHF TGTGCCAGCAGCGGGGACTTCAGGGGCAGCAATCAGCCCCAGCATTTT
many TRBJ2-1 TRBV7-8 - CASSLVPGTEPNEQFF TGTGCCAGCAGCTTAGTCCCCGGGACGGAGCCCAATGAGCAGTTCTTC
- TRBJ2-2 TRBV7-3 - CASSLDRAETGELFF TGTGCCAGCAGCTTAGATAGGGCGGAAACCGGGGAGCTGTTTTTT
- TRBJ1-1 TRBV9 - CASSVAPSRQARLTEAFF TGTGCCAGCAGCGTAGCCCCAAGCCGGCAGGCCCGCCTCACTGAAGCTTTCTTT
- TRBJ2-3 TRBV11-3 TRBD2 CASSTRTRWIGDTQYF TGTGCCAGCAGCACTAGGACTAGGTGGATAGGAGATACGCAGTATTTT
- TRBJ1-1 TRBV20-1 TRBD1 CSARALGTGATEAFF TGCAGTGCTAGAGCTTTGGGGACAGGTGCCACTGAAGCTTTCTTT
- TRBJ2-3 TRBV30 - CAWSGDDSTDTQYF TGTGCCTGGAGTGGAGACGACAGCACAGATACGCAGTATTTT
- TRBJ1-1 TRBV7-9 - CASSLAYRESTEAFF TGTGCCAGCAGTTTGGCGTATAGGGAGAGCACTGAAGCTTTCTTT
many TRBJ2-3 TRBV27 - CASRTHSTDTQYF TGTGCCAGCAGGACCCACAGCACAGATACGCAGTATTTT
many TRBJ2-3 TRBV12-3/TRBV12-4 - CASSPDSRTDTQYF TGTGCCAGCAGTCCGGACAGTCGAACAGATACGCAGTATTTT
- TRBJ1-1 TRBV30 - CACLLNTEAFF TGTGCCTGCTTACTGAACACTGAAGCTTTCTTT
many TRBJ1-5 TRBV11-2 TRBD1 CASSRTGVHQPQHF TGTGCCAGCAGCCGGACAGGGGTTCATCAGCCCCAGCATTTT
- TRBJ2-5 TRBV29-1 TRBD1 CSSGQGRQETQYF TGCAGCTCAGGACAGGGGCGACAAGAGACCCAGTACTTC
- TRBJ2-1 TRBV11-2 TRBD2 CASSTTSGRAMSYNEQFF TGTGCCAGCAGCACGACTAGCGGGAGGGCGATGTCCTACAATGAGCAGTTCTTC
- TRBJ2-1 TRBV6-1 - CASSEASAVWELEQFF TGTGCCAGCAGTGAAGCGTCAGCTGTCTGGGAACTTGAGCAGTTCTTC
- TRBJ2-7 TRBV28 - CASSLNRFSNEQYF TGTGCCAGCAGTTTAAACAGGTTCAGTAACGAGCAGTACTTC
many TRBJ1-6 TRBV28 TRBD1 CASSTGQGGSPLHF TGTGCCAGCAGTACCGGACAGGGTGGCTCACCCCTCCACTTT
- TRBJ1-1 TRBV11-2 TRBD1 CASSLRTGRSTEAFF TGTGCCAGCAGCCTCCGGACAGGGAGGAGTACCGAAGCTTTCTTT
- TRBJ1-2 TRBV14 - CASSPGRLTSGYTF TGTGCCAGCAGCCCCGGACGGCTCACGAGTGGCTACACCTTC